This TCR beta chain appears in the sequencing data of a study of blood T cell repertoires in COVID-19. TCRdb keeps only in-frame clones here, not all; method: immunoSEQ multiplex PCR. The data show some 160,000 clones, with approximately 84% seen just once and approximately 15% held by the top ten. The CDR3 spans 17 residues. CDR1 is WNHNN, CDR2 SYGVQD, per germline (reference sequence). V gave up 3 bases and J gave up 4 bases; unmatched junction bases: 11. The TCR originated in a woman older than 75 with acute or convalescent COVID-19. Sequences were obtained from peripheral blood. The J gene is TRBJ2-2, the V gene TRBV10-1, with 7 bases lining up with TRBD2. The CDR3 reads CASSDRGSGRGTGELFF. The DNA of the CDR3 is TGCGCCAGCAGTGACCGGGGGTCGGGGAGGGGCACCGGGGAGCTGTTTTTT.